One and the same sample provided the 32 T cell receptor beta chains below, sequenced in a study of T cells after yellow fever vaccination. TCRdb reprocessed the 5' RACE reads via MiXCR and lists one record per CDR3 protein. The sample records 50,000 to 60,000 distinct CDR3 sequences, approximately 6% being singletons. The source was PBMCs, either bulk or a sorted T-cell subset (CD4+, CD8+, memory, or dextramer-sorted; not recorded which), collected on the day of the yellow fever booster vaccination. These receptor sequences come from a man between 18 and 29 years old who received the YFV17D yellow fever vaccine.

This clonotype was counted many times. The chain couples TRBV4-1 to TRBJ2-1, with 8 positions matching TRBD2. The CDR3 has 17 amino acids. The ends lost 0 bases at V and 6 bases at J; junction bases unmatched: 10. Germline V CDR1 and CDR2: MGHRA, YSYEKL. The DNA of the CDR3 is TGCGCCAGCAGCCAAGATCCCCCAGCGGGGGCCGTCAATGAGCAGTTCTTC. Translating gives CASSQDPPAGAVNEQFF.

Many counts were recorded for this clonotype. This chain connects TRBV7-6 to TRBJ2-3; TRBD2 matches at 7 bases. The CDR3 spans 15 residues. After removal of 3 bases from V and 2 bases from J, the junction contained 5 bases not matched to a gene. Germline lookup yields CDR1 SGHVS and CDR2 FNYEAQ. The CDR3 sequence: CASSLLAAYTDTQYF. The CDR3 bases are TGTGCCAGCAGCTTGCTAGCGGCGTACACAGATACGCAGTATTTT.

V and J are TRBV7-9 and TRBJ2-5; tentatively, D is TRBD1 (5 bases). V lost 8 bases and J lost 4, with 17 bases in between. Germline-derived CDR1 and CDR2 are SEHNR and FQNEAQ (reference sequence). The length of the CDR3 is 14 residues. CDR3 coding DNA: TGTGCCAGCTGCGACAGATACGGATCAGAGACCCAGTACTTC. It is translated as CASCDRYGSETQYF. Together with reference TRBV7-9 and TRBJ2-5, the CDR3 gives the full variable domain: DTGVSQNPRHKITKRGQNVTFRCDPISEHNRLYWYRQTLGQGPEFLTYFQNEAQLEKSRLLSDRFSAERPKGSFSTLEIQRTEQGDSAMYLCASCDRYGSETQYFGPGTRLLVL.

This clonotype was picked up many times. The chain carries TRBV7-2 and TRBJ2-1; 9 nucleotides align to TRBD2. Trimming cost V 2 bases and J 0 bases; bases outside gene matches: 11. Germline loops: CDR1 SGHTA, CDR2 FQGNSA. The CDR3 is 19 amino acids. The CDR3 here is CASSLSSGALLSSYNEQFF. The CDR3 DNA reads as TGTGCCAGCAGCTTATCTAGCGGGGCACTTCTTAGCTCCTACAATGAGCAGTTCTTC.

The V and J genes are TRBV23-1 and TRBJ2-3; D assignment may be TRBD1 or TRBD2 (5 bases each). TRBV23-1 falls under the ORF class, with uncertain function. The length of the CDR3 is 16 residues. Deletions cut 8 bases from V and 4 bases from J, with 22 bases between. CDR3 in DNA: TGCGCCAGCCGGAATCCCCGTCCCCTGGGGGCAGATACGCAGTATTTT. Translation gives CASRNPRPLGADTQYF.

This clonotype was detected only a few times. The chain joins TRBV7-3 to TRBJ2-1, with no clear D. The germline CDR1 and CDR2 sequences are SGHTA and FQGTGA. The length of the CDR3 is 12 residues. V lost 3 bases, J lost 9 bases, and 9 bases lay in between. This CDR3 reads CASSFWGGEQFF. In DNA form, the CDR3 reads TGTGCCAGCAGCTTTTGGGGTGGTGAGCAGTTCTTC.

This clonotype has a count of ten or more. CDR3: CASSPYQETQYF. The CDR3 DNA reads as TGTGCCAGCAGCCCCTATCAAGAGACCCAGTACTTC. The genes are TRBV7-2 and TRBJ2-5; no definite D call. The CDR3 runs 12 residues. In germline, CDR1 is SGHTA, CDR2 FQGNSA. Trimming stripped 5 bases from V and 2 bases from J, with 6 bases between.

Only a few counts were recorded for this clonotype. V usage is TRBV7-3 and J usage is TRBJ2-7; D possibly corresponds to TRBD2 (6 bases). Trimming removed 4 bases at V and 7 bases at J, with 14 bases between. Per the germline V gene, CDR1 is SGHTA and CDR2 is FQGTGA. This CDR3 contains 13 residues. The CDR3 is CASSSTSLGEQYF. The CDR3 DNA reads TGTGCCAGCAGCTCGACTAGTTTGGGAGAGCAGTACTTC.

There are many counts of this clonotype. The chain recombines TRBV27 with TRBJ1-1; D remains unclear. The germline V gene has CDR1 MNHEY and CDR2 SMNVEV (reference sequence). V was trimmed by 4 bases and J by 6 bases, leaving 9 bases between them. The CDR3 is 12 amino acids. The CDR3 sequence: CASSSLRSEAFF. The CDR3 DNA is TGTGCCAGCAGTTCGCTACGCTCTGAAGCTTTCTTT.

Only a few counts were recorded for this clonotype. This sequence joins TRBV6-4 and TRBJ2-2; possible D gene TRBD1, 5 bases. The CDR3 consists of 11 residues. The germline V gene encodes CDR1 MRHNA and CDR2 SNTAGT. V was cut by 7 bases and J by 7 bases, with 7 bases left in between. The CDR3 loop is CASTQVGELFF. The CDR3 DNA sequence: TGTGCCAGCACACAGGTCGGGGAGCTGTTTTTT.

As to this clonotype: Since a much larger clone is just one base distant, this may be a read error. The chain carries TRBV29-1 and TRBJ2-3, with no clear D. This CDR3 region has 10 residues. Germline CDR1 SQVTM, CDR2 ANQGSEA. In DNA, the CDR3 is TGCAGCGTGGCGATTGATACGCACTATTTT. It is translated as CSVAIDTHYF.

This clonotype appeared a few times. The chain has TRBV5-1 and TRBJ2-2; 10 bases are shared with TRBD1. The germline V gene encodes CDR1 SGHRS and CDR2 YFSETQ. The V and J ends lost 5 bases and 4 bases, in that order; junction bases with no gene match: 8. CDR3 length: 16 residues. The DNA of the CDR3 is TGCGCCAGCAGTCCCGGGACAGGGGTCGTCACCGGGGAGCTGTTTTTT. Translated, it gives CASSPGTGVVTGELFF.

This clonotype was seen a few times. In DNA form, the CDR3 reads TGTGCCAGCAGTGAGGGGCGATACCAAGAGACCCAGTACTTC. Translating gives CASSEGRYQETQYF. The J gene is TRBJ2-5, the V gene TRBV9, with D perhaps matching TRBD1 or TRBD2 (5 bases each). V lost 5 bases to trimming and J lost 0 bases, with 11 bases between them. CDR3 length: 14 amino acids. The germline gives CDR1 SGDLS, CDR2 YYNGEE.

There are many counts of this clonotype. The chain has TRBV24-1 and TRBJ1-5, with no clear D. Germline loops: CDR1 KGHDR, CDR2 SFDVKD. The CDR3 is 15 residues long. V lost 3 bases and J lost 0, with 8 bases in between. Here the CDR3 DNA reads TGTGCCACCAGTGATGCCGGATATAGCAATCAGCCCCAGCATTTT. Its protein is CATSDAGYSNQPQHF.

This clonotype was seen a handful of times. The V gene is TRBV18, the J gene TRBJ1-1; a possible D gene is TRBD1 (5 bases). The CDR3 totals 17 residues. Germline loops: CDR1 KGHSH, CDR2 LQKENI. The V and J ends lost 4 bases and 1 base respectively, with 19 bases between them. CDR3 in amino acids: CASSLLAAGLTNTEAFF. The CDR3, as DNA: TGTGCCAGCTCACTCCTAGCGGCGGGACTGACGAACACTGAAGCTTTCTTT.

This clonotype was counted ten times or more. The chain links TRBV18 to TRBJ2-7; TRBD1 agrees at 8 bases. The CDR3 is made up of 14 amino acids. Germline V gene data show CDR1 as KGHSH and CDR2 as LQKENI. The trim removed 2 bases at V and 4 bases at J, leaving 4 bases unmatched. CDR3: CASSPFGQGYEQYF. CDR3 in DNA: TGTGCCAGCTCACCATTTGGACAGGGATACGAGCAGTACTTC.

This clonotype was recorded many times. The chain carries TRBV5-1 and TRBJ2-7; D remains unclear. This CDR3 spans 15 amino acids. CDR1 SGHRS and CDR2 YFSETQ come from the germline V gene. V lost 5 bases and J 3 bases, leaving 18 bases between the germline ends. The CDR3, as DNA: TGCGCCAGCAGTCTTGGCCCGGCGGAGAACTACGAGCAGTACGTC. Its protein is CASSLGPAENYEQYV.

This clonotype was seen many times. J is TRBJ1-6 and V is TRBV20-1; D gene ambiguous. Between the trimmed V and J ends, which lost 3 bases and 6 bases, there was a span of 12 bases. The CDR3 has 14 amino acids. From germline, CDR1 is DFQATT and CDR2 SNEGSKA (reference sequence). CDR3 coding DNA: TGCAGTGCTAGGTCCAGGTTGGGTAATTCACCCCTCCACTTT. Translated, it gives CSARSRLGNSPLHF.

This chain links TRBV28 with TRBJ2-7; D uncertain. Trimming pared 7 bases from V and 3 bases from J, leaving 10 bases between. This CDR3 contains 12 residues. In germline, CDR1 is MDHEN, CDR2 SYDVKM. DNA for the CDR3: TGTGCCAGCAATTCTGTTCACTACGAGCAGTACGTC. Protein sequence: CASNSVHYEQYV.

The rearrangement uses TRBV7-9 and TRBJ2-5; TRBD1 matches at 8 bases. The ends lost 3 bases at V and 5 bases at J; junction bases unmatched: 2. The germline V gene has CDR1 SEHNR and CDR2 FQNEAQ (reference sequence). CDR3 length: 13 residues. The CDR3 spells CASSFRGLETQYF. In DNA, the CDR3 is TGTGCCAGCAGCTTCAGGGGGCTGGAGACCCAGTACTTC. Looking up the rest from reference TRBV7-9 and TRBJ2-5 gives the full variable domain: DTGVSQNPRHKITKRGQNVTFRCDPISEHNRLYWYRQTLGQGPEFLTYFQNEAQLEKSRLLSDRFSAERPKGSFSTLEIQRTEQGDSAMYLCASSFRGLETQYFGPGTRLLVL.

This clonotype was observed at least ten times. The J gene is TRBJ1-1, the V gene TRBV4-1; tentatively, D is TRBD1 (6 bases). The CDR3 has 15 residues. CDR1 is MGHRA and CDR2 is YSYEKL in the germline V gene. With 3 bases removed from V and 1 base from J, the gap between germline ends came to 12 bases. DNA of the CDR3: TGCGCCAGCAGCCATATACAGGGAAAGAACACTGAAGCTTTCTTT. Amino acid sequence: CASSHIQGKNTEAFF.

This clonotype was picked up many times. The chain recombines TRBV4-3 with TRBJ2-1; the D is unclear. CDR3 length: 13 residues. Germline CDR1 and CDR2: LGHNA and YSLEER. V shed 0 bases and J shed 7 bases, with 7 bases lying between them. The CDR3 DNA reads TGCGCCAGCAGCCAAGATCAGGAAAATGAGCAGTTCTTC. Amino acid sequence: CASSQDQENEQFF.

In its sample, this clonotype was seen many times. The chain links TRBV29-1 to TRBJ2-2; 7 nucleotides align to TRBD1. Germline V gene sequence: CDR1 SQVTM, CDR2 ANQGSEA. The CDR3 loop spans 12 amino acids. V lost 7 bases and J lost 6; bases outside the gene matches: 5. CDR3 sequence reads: CSGTGAAGELFF. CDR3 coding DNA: TGCAGCGGTACAGGGGCGGCCGGGGAGCTGTTTTTT.

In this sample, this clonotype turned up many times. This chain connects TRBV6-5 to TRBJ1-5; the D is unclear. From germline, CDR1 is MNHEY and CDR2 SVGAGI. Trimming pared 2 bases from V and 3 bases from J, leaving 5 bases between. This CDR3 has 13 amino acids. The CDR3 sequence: CASSYGPNQPQHF. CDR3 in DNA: TGTGCCAGCAGTTACGGGCCCAATCAGCCCCAGCATTTT.

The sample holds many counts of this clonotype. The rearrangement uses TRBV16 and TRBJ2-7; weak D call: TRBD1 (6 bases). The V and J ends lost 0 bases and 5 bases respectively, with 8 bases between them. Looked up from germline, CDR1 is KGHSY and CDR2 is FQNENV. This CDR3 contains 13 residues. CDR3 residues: CASSQSYRDEQYF. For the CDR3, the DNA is TGTGCCAGCAGCCAATCCTACAGGGACGAGCAGTACTTC.

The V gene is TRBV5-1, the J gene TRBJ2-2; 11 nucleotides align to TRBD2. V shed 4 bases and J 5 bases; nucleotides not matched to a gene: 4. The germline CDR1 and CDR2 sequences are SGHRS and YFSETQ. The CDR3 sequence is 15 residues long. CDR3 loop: CASSTTSGGTGELFF. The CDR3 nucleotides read TGCGCCAGCAGCACCACTAGCGGGGGAACCGGGGAGCTGTTTTTT.

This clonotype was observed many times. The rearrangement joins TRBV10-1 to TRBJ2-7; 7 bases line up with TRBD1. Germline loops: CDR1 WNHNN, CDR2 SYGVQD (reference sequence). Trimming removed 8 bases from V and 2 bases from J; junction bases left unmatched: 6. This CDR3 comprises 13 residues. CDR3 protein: CASGQVTAYEQYV. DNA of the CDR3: TGCGCCAGCGGACAGGTCACTGCCTACGAGCAGTACGTC.

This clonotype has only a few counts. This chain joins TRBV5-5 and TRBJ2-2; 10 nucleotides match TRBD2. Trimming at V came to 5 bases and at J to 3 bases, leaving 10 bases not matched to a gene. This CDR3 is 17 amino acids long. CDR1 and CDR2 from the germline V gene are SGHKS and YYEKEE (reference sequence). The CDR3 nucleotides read TGTGCCAGCAGGGGTACTAGCGGGGAGGGGTACACCGGGGAGCTGTTTTTT. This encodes CASRGTSGEGYTGELFF.

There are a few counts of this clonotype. This CDR3 reads CASSPTGSPEQYV. Written as DNA, the CDR3 is TGTGCCAGCAGCCCGACAGGGTCCCCCGAGCAGTACGTC. This chain joins TRBV7-6 and TRBJ2-7, with TRBD1 matching 7 bases. Trimming at V came to 5 bases and at J to 6 bases, leaving 7 bases not matched to a gene. The germline gives CDR1 SGHVS, CDR2 FNYEAQ. CDR3 size: 13 residues.

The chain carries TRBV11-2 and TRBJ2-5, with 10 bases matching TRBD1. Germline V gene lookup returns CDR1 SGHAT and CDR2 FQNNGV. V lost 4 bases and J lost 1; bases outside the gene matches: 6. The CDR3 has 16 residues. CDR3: CASSYRDRGTQETQYF. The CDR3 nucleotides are TGTGCCAGCAGCTACCGGGACAGGGGAACCCAAGAGACCCAGTACTTC.

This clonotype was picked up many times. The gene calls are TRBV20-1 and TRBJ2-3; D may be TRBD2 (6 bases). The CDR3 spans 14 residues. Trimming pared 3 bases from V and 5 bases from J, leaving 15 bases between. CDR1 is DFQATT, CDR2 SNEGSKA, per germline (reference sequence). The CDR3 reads CSARPRGAQDTQYF. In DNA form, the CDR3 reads TGCAGTGCTAGGCCCCGCGGGGCCCAAGATACGCAGTATTTT.

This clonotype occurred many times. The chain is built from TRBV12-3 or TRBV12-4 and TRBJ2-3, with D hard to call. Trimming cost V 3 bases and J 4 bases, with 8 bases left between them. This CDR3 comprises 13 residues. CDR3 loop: CASSFGSPDTQYF. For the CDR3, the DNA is TGTGCCAGCAGTTTTGGTAGCCCAGATACGCAGTATTTT.